This is a list of T cell receptor beta chains from one sample in a study of blood T cells in healthy people across ages. TCRdb reanalysed the 5' RACE reads using MiXCR and keeps one entry per CDR3 protein. Among 700,000 or so distinct CDR3 sequences listed, roughly 41% were seen once. The sample taken for sequencing was blood. These receptor sequences come from a man older than 75 in good health. CDR3s include the opening cysteine and the closing phenylalanine or tryptophan. D genes are given only for firm matches. The size of a clone is reported for some rows only, either as once, few or many, or as a class for expanded clones.

D: TRBD2
V: TRBV20-1
length: 15
size: few
J: TRBJ2-5
DNA: TGCAGTGCCCCTCCGGGACTAGCGGACCAAGAGACCCAGTACTTC
CDR3: CSAPPGLADQETQYF

D: .
V: TRBV3-1
length: 14
size: .
J: TRBJ1-2
DNA: TGTGCCAGCAGCCCTAGGAGAGGGAGCCGAAGCTACACCTTC
CDR3: CASSPRRGSRSYTF

D: .
V: TRBV20-1
length: 13
size: few
J: TRBJ2-1
DNA: TGCAGTGCTAGGAGCAGAACGAACAATGAGCAGTTCTTC
CDR3: CSARSRTNNEQFF

D: .
V: TRBV7-2
length: 15
size: few
J: TRBJ1-2
DNA: TGTGCCAGCAGCTCCCGACAGGAGCAAGGTTATGGCTACACCTTC
CDR3: CASSSRQEQGYGYTF

D: .
V: TRBV25-1
length: 16
size: once
J: TRBJ2-3
DNA: TGTGCCAGCAGTGAAAAACCGGGACTTGCCACAGATACGCGGTATTTT
CDR3: CASSEKPGLATDTRYF

D: TRBD2
V: TRBV20-1
length: 15
size: .
J: TRBJ2-1
DNA: TGCAGTGCTAGAGGCCTAGCGGGAGGGGACAATGAGCAGTTCTTC
CDR3: CSARGLAGGDNEQFF

D: .
V: TRBV27
length: 16
size: many
J: TRBJ2-6
DNA: TGTGCCAGCAGTTTATCCCGGATTTCTGGGGCCAACGTCCTGACTTTC
CDR3: CASSLSRISGANVLTF

D: .
V: TRBV5-1
length: 18
size: many
J: TRBJ2-1
DNA: TGCGCCAGCAGCTTGGGGTTGGGGCCAGGGAACGTGTACAATGAGCAGTTCTTC
CDR3: CASSLGLGPGNVYNEQFF

D: .
V: TRBV20-1
length: 12
size: .
J: TRBJ1-2
DNA: TGCAGTGCCCAAGAATTGCTGAGGGGCTACACCTTC
CDR3: CSAQELLRGYTF

D: .
V: TRBV6-2/TRBV6-3
length: 10
size: .
J: TRBJ2-7
DNA: TGTGCCAGCAGTTACCACGAGCAGTACTTC
CDR3: CASSYHEQYF

D: .
V: TRBV18
length: 16
size: once
J: TRBJ2-1
DNA: TGTGCCAGCTCGCAGGACCTTAGCGGATTCTACAATGAGCAGTTCTTC
CDR3: CASSQDLSGFYNEQFF

D: .
V: TRBV20-1
length: 15
size: few
J: TRBJ2-7
DNA: TGCAGTGCTAGAGCCTCGGGGGTCTACTCCTACGAGCAGTACTTC
CDR3: CSARASGVYSYEQYF

D: .
V: TRBV10-3
length: 14
size: .
J: TRBJ1-2
DNA: TGTGCCATCAACAGGGACACCGGACCTGGTGGCTACACCTTC
CDR3: CAINRDTGPGGYTF

D: .
V: TRBV7-8
length: 13
size: .
J: TRBJ2-5
DNA: TGTGCCAGCTCAAGGGATAGGGGCCAACAACAGTACTTC
CDR3: CASSRDRGQQQYF

D: TRBD2
V: TRBV20-1
length: 13
size: many
J: TRBJ2-7
DNA: TGCAGTGCTAGAGATGAGACTAGCGGCAAGCAGTACTTC
CDR3: CSARDETSGKQYF

D: .
V: TRBV6-2/TRBV6-3
length: 12
size: .
J: TRBJ2-5
DNA: TGTGCCAGCAGGGACGGGGGAAAGACCCAGTACTTC
CDR3: CASRDGGKTQYF

D: .
V: TRBV28
length: 15
size: .
J: TRBJ1-5
DNA: TGTGCCAGCAGTTCACCGCTCCCCAACAATCAGCCCCAGCATTTT
CDR3: CASSSPLPNNQPQHF

D: .
V: TRBV29-1
length: 15
size: .
J: TRBJ1-2
DNA: TGCAGCGTTGAATATGTGCGAGACGGCGACTATGGCTACACCTTC
CDR3: CSVEYVRDGDYGYTF

D: TRBD2
V: TRBV20-1
length: 14
size: .
J: TRBJ2-7
DNA: TGCAGTGCATCCCAGGGACTACCTTACAATGAGCAGTACTTC
CDR3: CSASQGLPYNEQYF

D: TRBD2
V: TRBV20-1
length: 14
size: .
J: TRBJ2-7
DNA: TGCAGTGCTCTACTAGCGGGGGCCTCCTACGAGCAGTACTTC
CDR3: CSALLAGASYEQYF

D: .
V: TRBV21-1
length: 19
size: few
J: TRBJ2-7
DNA: TGTGCCAGCAGCAAAGAGACCCCATGTTTTGTACACTTGGGGGACGAGCAGTACTTC
CDR3: CASSKETPCFVHLGDEQYF

D: .
V: TRBV29-1
length: 12
size: .
J: TRBJ1-6
DNA: TGCAGCGTTCAGACGGGGAATTCACCCCTCCACTTT
CDR3: CSVQTGNSPLHF

D: TRBD1
V: TRBV6-2/TRBV6-3
length: 14
size: .
J: TRBJ2-3
DNA: TGTGCCAGCAGTTACGACAGGGGCACAGATACGCAGTATTTT
CDR3: CASSYDRGTDTQYF

D: .
V: TRBV7-3
length: 15
size: .
J: TRBJ2-6
DNA: TGTGCCAGCAGCCCCAATTCCGCTGGGGCCAACGTCCTGACTTTC
CDR3: CASSPNSAGANVLTF

D: TRBD1
V: TRBV29-1
length: 11
size: .
J: TRBJ1-2
DNA: TGCAGCGACGGACAGGTGGATGGCTACACCTTC
CDR3: CSDGQVDGYTF

D: .
V: TRBV6-5
length: 16
size: .
J: TRBJ2-3
DNA: TGTGCCAGTAGGAGTGGGAGTACCACCACCACAGATACGCAGTATTTT
CDR3: CASRSGSTTTTDTQYF

D: TRBD1
V: TRBV2
length: 17
size: few
J: TRBJ2-3
DNA: TGTGCCAGCAGAAGGGGGACAGGGGTCCTTAGCACAGATACGCAGTATTTT
CDR3: CASRRGTGVLSTDTQYF

D: TRBD1
V: TRBV29-1
length: 16
size: .
J: TRBJ1-2
DNA: TGCAGCTTTACCGGGACAGGGATAGAGACTAACTATGGCTACACCTTC
CDR3: CSFTGTGIETNYGYTF

D: TRBD1
V: TRBV6-2/TRBV6-3
length: 14
size: few
J: TRBJ2-7
DNA: TGTGCCAGCACGACCGACAGGGTGTTCTACGAGCAGTACTTC
CDR3: CASTTDRVFYEQYF

D: .
V: TRBV6-2/TRBV6-3
length: 13
size: .
J: TRBJ2-7
DNA: TGTGCCAGCAGAGCGGGTTCCTCCTACGAGCAGTACTTC
CDR3: CASRAGSSYEQYF

D: .
V: TRBV11-2
length: 16
size: .
J: TRBJ1-2
DNA: TGTGCCAGCAGCTTAGATTCGGACAATTGGGAGTATGGCTACACCTTC
CDR3: CASSLDSDNWEYGYTF

D: .
V: TRBV29-1
length: 11
size: many
J: TRBJ2-7
DNA: TGCAGCTGCATGGTAGGTTGGGAGCAGTACTTC
CDR3: CSCMVGWEQYF

D: TRBD2
V: TRBV9
length: 21
size: .
J: TRBJ2-3
DNA: TGTGCCAGCAGCGTAGCCCCGGGACTAGCGGGAGTAGTCCTGAGCACAGATACGCAGTATTTT
CDR3: CASSVAPGLAGVVLSTDTQYF

D: .
V: TRBV14
length: 17
size: .
J: TRBJ2-1
DNA: TGTGCCAGCAGCCAAGATCTTTGGGGCTGGGTTAGCCATGAGCAGTTCTTC
CDR3: CASSQDLWGWVSHEQFF

D: TRBD1
V: TRBV5-1
length: 14
size: .
J: TRBJ1-2
DNA: TGCGCCAGCAGCACCGGGACAGGGCATTATGGCTACACCTTC
CDR3: CASSTGTGHYGYTF

D: .
V: TRBV6-2/TRBV6-3
length: 13
size: few
J: TRBJ2-7
DNA: TGTGCCAGCAAGGGGAGGACAGCCTACGAGCAGTACTTC
CDR3: CASKGRTAYEQYF

D: TRBD1
V: TRBV28
length: 13
size: .
J: TRBJ2-1
DNA: TGTACCAGCAGTACCCAGACAGGGGGCGGGCAGTTCTTC
CDR3: CTSSTQTGGGQFF

D: .
V: TRBV6-5
length: 14
size: .
J: TRBJ2-7
DNA: TGTGCCAGCAGTTTCACCCGCAGCTCCTACGAGCAGTACTTC
CDR3: CASSFTRSSYEQYF

D: .
V: TRBV20-1
length: 14
size: few
J: TRBJ2-3
DNA: TGCAGTGCTCGAAGGGCGGGAAGCACAGATACGCAGTATTTT
CDR3: CSARRAGSTDTQYF

D: TRBD2
V: TRBV9
length: 16
size: few
J: TRBJ2-5
DNA: TGTGCCAGCAGTTCGACTAGCGGGAGGGCCTGGGAGACCCAGTACTTC
CDR3: CASSSTSGRAWETQYF

D: .
V: TRBV6-1
length: 13
size: .
J: TRBJ2-5
DNA: TGTGCCGGACGAACAGGGGGGGGAGAGACCCAGTACTTC
CDR3: CAGRTGGGETQYF

D: TRBD1
V: TRBV5-1
length: 15
size: few
J: TRBJ2-2
DNA: TGCGCCAGCAGCCCTGGACAGGGGGCGACCGGGGAGCTGTTTTTT
CDR3: CASSPGQGATGELFF

D: .
V: TRBV6-2/TRBV6-3
length: 11
size: .
J: TRBJ1-1
DNA: TGTGCCAGCAGAGTGGGACGAAGAGCTTTCTTT
CDR3: CASRVGRRAFF

D: TRBD1
V: TRBV29-1
length: 13
size: many
J: TRBJ2-7
DNA: TGCAGCGTTATCAATCAGGGGGCCAACGAGCAGTACTTC
CDR3: CSVINQGANEQYF

D: .
V: TRBV20-1
length: 14
size: .
J: TRBJ2-5
DNA: TGCAGTGCTAGGTCCGGGGGGCTCGGGGAGACCCAGTACTTC
CDR3: CSARSGGLGETQYF

D: TRBD1
V: TRBV24-1
length: 17
size: many
J: TRBJ2-3
DNA: TGTGCCACCAGTGATATACCGGGACAGCTTAGCACAGATACGCAGTATTTT
CDR3: CATSDIPGQLSTDTQYF

D: .
V: TRBV14
length: 12
size: few
J: TRBJ2-4
DNA: TGTGCCAGCAGCGGGCATGCGAACATTCAGTACTTC
CDR3: CASSGHANIQYF